This TCR beta chain emerged from a study of control samples from healthy donors and cancer patients. The CDR3 totals 14 residues. Germline trimming cut 8 bases from V and 9 bases from J; bases unmatched to any gene: 14. Per germline, CDR1 MDHEN and CDR2 SYDVKM. Produced via immunoSEQ multiplex PCR; TCRdb's table is partial and in-frame only. The sample holds about 89,000 clones, approximately 86% seen once. This TCR was sampled from a man aged 25 to 40 in good health. The V gene is TRBV28, the J gene TRBJ2-5; 8 nucleotides align to TRBD1. Sequenced: blood. Here the CDR3 DNA reads TGTGCCAGCCTCCCCCGACAGGGGACTGGGTCCCAGTACTTC. Residues: CASLPRQGTGSQYF. The full variable domain, completed using reference TRBV28 and TRBJ2-5, is DVKVTQSSRYLVKRTGEKVFLECVQDMDHENMFWYRQDPGLGLRLIYFSYDVKMKEKGDIPEGYSVSREKKERFSLILESASTNQTSMYLCASLPRQGTGSQYFGPGTRLLVL.